The 14 T cell receptor beta chains listed next were all sequenced from one sample in a study of T-cell memory formation after mild COVID-19. MiXCR, applied by TCRdb to the 5' RACE reads, yields one record per CDR3 protein. The sample consists of a few hundred thousand distinct CDR3 sequences, roughly a fifth of them appearing once. Sequences were obtained from PBMCs or a T cell subset sorted from them (not recorded which). All receptors come from an adult woman who had mild COVID-19 (a few samples of this study predate the infection). Cell type and time point are not known.

The chain has TRBV5-1 and TRBJ2-7; D may be TRBD2 (5 bases). CDR3 size: 15 residues. V was cut by 1 base and J by 0 bases, with 11 bases left in between. Germline V gene lookup returns CDR1 SGHRS and CDR2 YFSETQ. CDR3 loop: CASSLIEGSSYEQYF. The CDR3 nucleotides are TGCGCCAGCAGCTTGATCGAGGGCAGCTCCTACGAGCAGTACTTC.

The V gene is TRBV7-2, the J gene TRBJ2-1; D not certain. Germline CDR1 reads SGHTA; CDR2 reads FQGNSA. V lost 6 bases and J lost 5, with 11 bases in between. The CDR3 runs to 13 residues. CDR3 sequence: CASSDFRHNEQFF. DNA for the CDR3: TGTGCCAGCAGTGATTTCCGTCACAATGAGCAGTTCTTC.

This chain's CDR3 is CASSIVSGRPRTDTQYF. The CDR3, as DNA: TGTGCCAGCAGCATAGTCAGCGGGAGGCCGCGCACAGATACGCAGTATTTT. The chain is built from TRBV7-9 and TRBJ2-3; 9 bases are shared with TRBD2. CDR3 length: 17 residues. Germline V lookup: CDR1 SEHNR, CDR2 FQNEAQ (reference sequence). The V gene end was trimmed by 5 bases and the J gene end by 1 base; junction bases not matched to a gene: 10.

The V call is TRBV7-2, the J call TRBJ1-1, with a possible D match to TRBD1 (5 bases). The germline gives CDR1 SGHTA, CDR2 FQGNSA. CDR3 size: 15 residues. V lost 4 bases to trimming and J lost 4 bases, with 16 bases between them. In DNA form, the CDR3 reads TGTGCCAGCAGCTCTTGGGGACCCCAGTCCACTGAAGCTTTCTTT. Amino acid sequence: CASSSWGPQSTEAFF. Combining the CDR3 with reference TRBV7-2 and TRBJ1-1 gives the whole variable domain GAGVSQSPSNKVTEKGKDVELRCDPISGHTALYWYRQSLGQGLEFLIYFQGNSAPDKSGLPSDRFSAERTGGSVSTLTIQRTQQEDSAVYLCASSSWGPQSTEAFFGQGTRLTVV.

This chain connects TRBV7-9 to TRBJ1-2; D is undetermined. Germline assignment: CDR1 SEHNR and CDR2 FQNEAQ (reference sequence). The CDR3 extends over 15 amino acids. V lost 3 bases and J 2 bases, leaving 13 bases between the germline ends. Here the CDR3 reads CASSFPDSGNYGYTF. CDR3 sequence (DNA): TGTGCCAGCAGCTTCCCAGACTCCGGCAACTATGGCTACACCTTC. The variable domain in full, completed from reference TRBV7-9 and TRBJ1-2, reads DTGVSQNPRHKITKRGQNVTFRCDPISEHNRLYWYRQTLGQGPEFLTYFQNEAQLEKSRLLSDRFSAERPKGSFSTLEIQRTEQGDSAMYLCASSFPDSGNYGYTFGSGTRLTVV.

This clonotype was counted only a few times. The chain uses TRBV20-1 and TRBJ1-1, with TRBD1 identical over 7 bases. The CDR3 sequence is 12 residues long. Unmatched junction bases numbered 4, after V lost 3 bases and J lost 6 bases. The germline V gene encodes CDR1 DFQATT and CDR2 SNEGSKA (reference sequence). This CDR3 reads CSASWDSPEAFF. The CDR3 DNA is TGCAGTGCTAGTTGGGACAGCCCTGAAGCTTTCTTT.

This clonotype was counted a few times. The chain carries TRBV7-6 and TRBJ1-2; the D is unclear. The CDR3 loop spans 11 amino acids. The V end was cut by 2 bases, the J end by 7 bases, with 5 bases between. Looked up from germline, CDR1 is SGHVS and CDR2 is FNYEAQ. The CDR3 DNA reads TGTGCCAGCAGCTTAAACGGTGGCTACACCTTC. Its translation: CASSLNGGYTF.

This clonotype was picked up a small number of times. The chain is built from TRBV3-1 and TRBJ2-2; D gene ambiguous. The CDR3 runs 14 residues. V was pared by 0 bases and J by 6 bases, with 8 bases between. CDR1 LGHDT and CDR2 YNNKEL come from the germline V gene (reference sequence). Written as DNA, the CDR3 is TGTGCCAGCAGCCAAGATCGTATTTCCGGGGAGCTGTTTTTT. Translation gives CASSQDRISGELFF.

The chain is built from TRBV4-1 and TRBJ2-6; tentative D call: TRBD1 (5 bases). CDR1 and CDR2 from the germline V gene are MGHRA and YSYEKL. V lost 1 base, J lost 2 bases, and 15 bases lay in between. This CDR3 comprises 18 residues. CDR3 sequence: CASSQARQGTAGANVLTF. In nucleotides, the CDR3 is TGCGCCAGCAGCCAAGCCAGGCAGGGCACCGCTGGGGCCAACGTCCTGACTTTC.

The genes are TRBV5-1 and TRBJ2-7, with TRBD1 matching 9 bases. J was trimmed by 7 bases and V by 4 bases; bases with no gene match: 6. From germline, CDR1 is SGHRS and CDR2 YFSETQ. The CDR3 extends over 13 amino acids. CDR3 sequence reads: CASSRTGGREQYF. The CDR3 region has the DNA TGCGCCAGCAGCCGTACAGGGGGCCGGGAGCAGTACTTC.

This clonotype was observed many times. The chain joins TRBV6-2 or TRBV6-3 to TRBJ2-5; D ambiguous. V dropped 4 bases and J dropped 4 bases, with 16 bases sitting between them. Germline CDR1 MNHEY, CDR2 SVGEGT. The length of the CDR3 is 15 residues. CDR3: CASSSPRLYIETQYF. In DNA form, the CDR3 reads TGTGCCAGCAGTTCACCTCGCCTTTATATAGAGACCCAGTACTTC.

This clonotype was found a few times. This sequence joins TRBV20-1 and TRBJ1-3; possible D gene TRBD1, 6 bases. Germline assignment: CDR1 DFQATT and CDR2 SNEGSKA (reference sequence). V lost 0 bases and J lost 4, with 13 bases in between. The CDR3 consists of 15 residues. The CDR3 is CSARDGGAKGNTIYF. The CDR3 DNA follows: TGCAGTGCTAGAGATGGGGGGGCAAAAGGAAACACCATATATTTT.

The V and J genes are TRBV7-8 and TRBJ2-7, with D unclear. The V end lost 2 bases, the J end lost 4 bases, and 15 bases lay between the germline ends. Germline V CDR1 and CDR2: SGHVS, FQNEAQ. The CDR3 extends over 15 amino acids. CDR3: CASSLFRSQTYEQYF. CDR3 in DNA: TGTGCCAGCAGCTTATTCAGGTCCCAGACGTACGAGCAGTACTTC.

The chain carries TRBV7-7 and TRBJ2-5; maybe TRBD1 (6 bases). The germline gives CDR1 SSHAT, CDR2 FNYEAQ (reference sequence). V gave up 5 bases and J gave up 1 base, with 14 bases separating them. The CDR3 runs 15 residues. Written as DNA, the CDR3 is TGTGCCAGCAGCCCCAGAGGGGGTACCCAAGAGACCCAGTACTTC. Its translation: CASSPRGGTQETQYF.